These T cell receptor beta chains were read from a single sample in a study of control samples from healthy donors and cancer patients. The method was immunoSEQ multiplex PCR; TCRdb's version includes in-frame clones alone and lacks a portion of them. This repertoire shows about 51,000 clones, about 88% found once; its top ten account for 40%. Input material: PBMCs. Every receptor here comes from a man between 50 and 59 years old with head and neck cancer. Both conserved end residues are part of each CDR3. D genes are given only for firm matches. Not all rows give a size; the values are once, few, many and, for expanded clones, a class.

V: TRBV12-3/TRBV12-4; J: TRBJ1-1; size: NA; D: NA; DNA: TGTGCCAGCAGGGCGAGGGCAGGGGCAGCTTTCTTT; CDR3: CASRARAGAAFF
V: TRBV5-6; J: TRBJ2-5; size: NA; D: TRBD2; DNA: TGTGCCAGCAGTCGGGGGGGCTTTGAGGAGACCCAGTACTTC; CDR3: CASSRGGFEETQYF
V: TRBV11-2; J: TRBJ1-4; size: NA; D: NA; DNA: TGTGCCAGCAGCCGGGGGAGTGGGATCGGGGCTAATGAAAAACTGTTTTTT; CDR3: CASSRGSGIGANEKLFF
V: TRBV9; J: TRBJ2-3; size: NA; D: TRBD2; DNA: TGTGCCAGCAGCGGGAGGGACTACCCGCAGTATTTT; CDR3: CASSGRDYPQYF
V: TRBV20-1; J: TRBJ2-1; size: NA; D: NA; DNA: TGCAGTGCTAGTGGCGGCCCTAACTCCTACAATGAGCAGTTCTTC; CDR3: CSASGGPNSYNEQFF
V: TRBV6-4; J: TRBJ2-2; size: NA; D: TRBD1; DNA: TGTGCCAGCAGTCAACAGGGGTTGGGATCCGGGGAGCTGTTTTTT; CDR3: CASSQQGLGSGELFF
V: TRBV4-3; J: TRBJ2-3; size: NA; D: NA; DNA: TGCGCCAGCAGCCAAGAGAATCGGGGGGATACGCAGTATTTT; CDR3: CASSQENRGDTQYF
V: TRBV18; J: TRBJ2-5; size: once; D: TRBD1; DNA: TGTGCCAGCTCACTTGGGACAGGGGCCCAAGAGACCCAGTACTTC; CDR3: CASSLGTGAQETQYF
V: TRBV7-3; J: TRBJ2-2; size: NA; D: NA; DNA: TGTGCCAGCAGCGGACAGAGCACCGGGGAGCTGTTTTTT; CDR3: CASSGQSTGELFF
V: TRBV11-2; J: TRBJ2-7; size: NA; D: NA; DNA: TGTGCCAGCAGCTTTGCGGGTAATTACTACGAGCAGTACTTC; CDR3: CASSFAGNYYEQYF
V: TRBV29-1; J: TRBJ1-2; size: NA; D: NA; DNA: TGCAGCGTCGAACGATACGGACAAGGGGGGACTGGCTACACCTTC; CDR3: CSVERYGQGGTGYTF
V: TRBV5-4; J: TRBJ2-7; size: NA; D: NA; DNA: TGTGCCAGCAGCTCCCGACAGGTCTATCCGCTGTGGGAGCAGTACTTC; CDR3: CASSSRQVYPLWEQYF
V: TRBV6-5; J: TRBJ2-1; size: NA; D: NA; DNA: TGTGCCAGTACGGACGCTCGCTCCTACAATGAGCAGTTCTTC; CDR3: CASTDARSYNEQFF
V: TRBV4-2; J: TRBJ2-1; size: NA; D: NA; DNA: TGTGCCAGCAGCCAAGATAGGACCCTCTCCTACAATGAGCAGTTCTTC; CDR3: CASSQDRTLSYNEQFF
V: TRBV28; J: TRBJ2-5; size: few; D: NA; DNA: TGTGCCAGCAGTCCGCCTTCTACCCAAGAGACCCAGTACTTC; CDR3: CASSPPSTQETQYF
V: TRBV6-1; J: TRBJ1-1; size: once; D: NA; DNA: TGTGCCAGCAGTGAAGTTAGGGTTAAAGCTTTCTTT; CDR3: CASSEVRVKAFF
V: TRBV5-6; J: TRBJ2-7; size: NA; D: NA; DNA: TGTGCCAGCAGCCTCGCTCAGAGCTACGAGCAGTACTTC; CDR3: CASSLAQSYEQYF
V: TRBV5-4; J: TRBJ1-2; size: NA; D: NA; DNA: TGTGCCAGCAGCTCACAGGGTACTAACTATGGCTACACCTTC; CDR3: CASSSQGTNYGYTF
V: TRBV27; J: TRBJ1-2; size: NA; D: NA; DNA: TGTGCCAGCAGTTTCTCCCTCAGGGGACGGAGCAATGGCTACACCTTC; CDR3: CASSFSLRGRSNGYTF
V: TRBV6-2/TRBV6-3; J: TRBJ1-5; size: few; D: NA; DNA: TGTGCCAGCAGTTACGAGGTCTACCAGCCCCAGCATTTT; CDR3: CASSYEVYQPQHF
V: TRBV7-3; J: TRBJ2-5; size: NA; D: NA; DNA: TGTGCCAGCAGGACCCACAACTATCAAAAAGAGACCCAGTACTTC; CDR3: CASRTHNYQKETQYF
V: TRBV4-1; J: TRBJ2-1; size: NA; D: NA; DNA: TGCGCCAGCAGCCAACAAAGGGGCCCCTACAATGAGCAGTTCTTC; CDR3: CASSQQRGPYNEQFF
V: TRBV5-1; J: TRBJ2-7; size: NA; D: NA; DNA: TGCGCCAGCAGCGCAGACGTCGGAGGCTCCTACGAGCAGTACTTC; CDR3: CASSADVGGSYEQYF
V: TRBV5-5; J: TRBJ2-3; size: once; D: NA; DNA: TGTGCCAGCAGCTTGGCTGGGTATGGAGCAGATACGCAGTATTTT; CDR3: CASSLAGYGADTQYF
V: TRBV7-8; J: TRBJ2-3; size: NA; D: TRBD2; DNA: TGTGCCAGCAGCCTCAGACTAGCGGGGGACACAGATACGCAGTATTTT; CDR3: CASSLRLAGDTDTQYF
V: TRBV2; J: TRBJ1-5; size: NA; D: TRBD1; DNA: TGTGCCGGGAGAGGACAGGGGAATCAGCCCCAGCATTTT; CDR3: CAGRGQGNQPQHF
V: TRBV15; J: TRBJ2-2; size: NA; D: NA; DNA: TGTGCCACCAGCAGAGTTAGAATCGCGAACACCGGGGAGCTGTTTTTT; CDR3: CATSRVRIANTGELFF
V: TRBV2; J: TRBJ2-1; size: NA; D: NA; DNA: TGTGCCAGCAGCATACTCGCGGGGGCGGCCTACAATGAGCAGTTCTTC; CDR3: CASSILAGAAYNEQFF
V: TRBV6-5; J: TRBJ2-3; size: NA; D: NA; DNA: TGTGCCAGCAGTTACTCACCTATCCAGGAGGGGCAGTATTTT; CDR3: CASSYSPIQEGQYF
V: TRBV24-1; J: TRBJ2-3; size: NA; D: NA; DNA: TGTGCCACCAGTGATCATTTAGGCGATACGCAGTATTTT; CDR3: CATSDHLGDTQYF
V: TRBV5-5; J: TRBJ2-7; size: NA; D: NA; DNA: TGTGCCAGCAGCTCCCCCTACGAGCAGTACTTC; CDR3: CASSSPYEQYF
V: TRBV9; J: TRBJ2-5; size: NA; D: NA; DNA: TGTGCCAGCAGCGTAGACCCTCCAGGGGAGTCCACCCAAGAGACCCAGTACTTC; CDR3: CASSVDPPGESTQETQYF